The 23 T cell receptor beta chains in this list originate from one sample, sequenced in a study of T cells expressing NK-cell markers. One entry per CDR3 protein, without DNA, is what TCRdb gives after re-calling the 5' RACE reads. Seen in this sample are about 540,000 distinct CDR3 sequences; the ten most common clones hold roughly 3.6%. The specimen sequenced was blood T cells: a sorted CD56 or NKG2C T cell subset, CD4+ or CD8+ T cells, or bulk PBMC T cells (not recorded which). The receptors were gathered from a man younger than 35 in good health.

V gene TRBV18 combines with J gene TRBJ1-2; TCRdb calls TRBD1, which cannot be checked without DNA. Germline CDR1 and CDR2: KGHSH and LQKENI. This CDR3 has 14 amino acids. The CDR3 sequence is CASSPSGFGYGYTF. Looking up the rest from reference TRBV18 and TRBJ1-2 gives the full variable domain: NAGVMQNPRHLVRRRGQEARLRCSPMKGHSHVYWYRQLPEEGLKFMVYLQKENIIDESGMPKERFSAEFPKEGPSILRIQQVVRGDSAAYFCASSPSGFGYGYTFGSGTRLTVV.

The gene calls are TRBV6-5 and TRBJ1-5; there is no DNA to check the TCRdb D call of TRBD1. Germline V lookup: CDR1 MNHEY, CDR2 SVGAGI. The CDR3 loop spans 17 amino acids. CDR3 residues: CASLQGANRNGNQPQHF.

The chain's CDR3 is CASSAYTRDTHGYGYTF. The V and J genes are TRBV7-9 and TRBJ1-2; with no DNA, the TCRdb D assignment of TRBD1 cannot be verified. Germline V gene sequence: CDR1 SEHNR, CDR2 FQNEAQ (reference sequence). CDR3 length: 17 amino acids.

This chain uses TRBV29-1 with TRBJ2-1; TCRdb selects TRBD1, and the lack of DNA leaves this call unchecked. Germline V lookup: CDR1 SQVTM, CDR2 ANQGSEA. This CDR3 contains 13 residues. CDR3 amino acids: CSVKTGANNEQFF.

Here the CDR3 reads CASSLDLGLFF. This chain uses TRBV7-9 with TRBJ1-4. Looked up from germline, CDR1 is SEHNR and CDR2 is FQNEAQ (reference sequence). This CDR3 region has 11 residues.

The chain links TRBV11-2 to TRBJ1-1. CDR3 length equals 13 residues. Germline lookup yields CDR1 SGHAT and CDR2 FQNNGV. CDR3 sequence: CASSLGSQTKAFF.

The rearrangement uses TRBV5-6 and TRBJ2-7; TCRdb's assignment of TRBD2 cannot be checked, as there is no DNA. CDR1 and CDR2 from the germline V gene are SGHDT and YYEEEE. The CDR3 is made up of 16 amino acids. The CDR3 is CASSQGGRSSPYEQYF.

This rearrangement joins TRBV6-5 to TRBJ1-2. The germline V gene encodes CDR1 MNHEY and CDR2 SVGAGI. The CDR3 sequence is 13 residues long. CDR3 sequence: CASSYTVVGGYTF.

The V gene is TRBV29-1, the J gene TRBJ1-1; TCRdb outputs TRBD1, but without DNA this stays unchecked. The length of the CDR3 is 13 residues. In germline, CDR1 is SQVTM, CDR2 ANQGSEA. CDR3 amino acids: CSVQQTGATEAFF.

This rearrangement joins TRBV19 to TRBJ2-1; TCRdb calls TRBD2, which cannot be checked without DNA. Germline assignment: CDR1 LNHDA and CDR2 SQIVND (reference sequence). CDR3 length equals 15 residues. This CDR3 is CASTQRGLALNEQFF.

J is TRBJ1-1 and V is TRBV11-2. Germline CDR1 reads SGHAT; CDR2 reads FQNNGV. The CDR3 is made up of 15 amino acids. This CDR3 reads CASSLVQRMNTEAFF.

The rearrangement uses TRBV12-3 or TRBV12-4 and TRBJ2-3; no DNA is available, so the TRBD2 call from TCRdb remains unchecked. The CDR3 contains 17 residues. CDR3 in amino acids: CASSLRFRGLAGDTQYF.

CDR3 loop: CASSQHPPAGASYEQYF. The chain has TRBV4-3 and TRBJ2-7; TCRdb proposes TRBD2, but this gene call is untestable without DNA. Germline V gene lookup returns CDR1 LGHNA and CDR2 YSLEER. The CDR3 is made up of 17 amino acids.

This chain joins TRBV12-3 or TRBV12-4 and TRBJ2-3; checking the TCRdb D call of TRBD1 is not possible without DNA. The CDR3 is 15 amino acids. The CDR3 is CASRPTGYSTDTQYF.

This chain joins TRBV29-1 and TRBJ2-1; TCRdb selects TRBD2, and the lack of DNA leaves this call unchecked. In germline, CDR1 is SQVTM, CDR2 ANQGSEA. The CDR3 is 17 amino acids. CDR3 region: CSVHGLAGARGGNEQFF.

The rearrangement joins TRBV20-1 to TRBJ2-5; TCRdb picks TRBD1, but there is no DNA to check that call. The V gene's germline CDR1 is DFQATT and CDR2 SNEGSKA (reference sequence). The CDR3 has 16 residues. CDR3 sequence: CSARRLGTGAQETQYF.

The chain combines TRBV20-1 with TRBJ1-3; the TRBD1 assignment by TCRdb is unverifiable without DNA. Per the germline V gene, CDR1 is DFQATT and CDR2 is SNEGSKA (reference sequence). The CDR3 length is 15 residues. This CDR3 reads CSARPPTGSGNTIYF.

The CDR3 loop reads CASSQGGQGANTGELFF. The V call is TRBV4-3, the J call TRBJ2-2; TCRdb calls TRBD1, which cannot be checked without DNA. Germline loops: CDR1 LGHNA, CDR2 YSLEER. The CDR3 has 17 amino acids.

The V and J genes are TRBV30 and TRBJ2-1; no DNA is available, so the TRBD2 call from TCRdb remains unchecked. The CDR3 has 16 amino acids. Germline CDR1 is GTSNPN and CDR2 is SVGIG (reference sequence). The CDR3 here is CAWSGPGTSGYNEQFF.

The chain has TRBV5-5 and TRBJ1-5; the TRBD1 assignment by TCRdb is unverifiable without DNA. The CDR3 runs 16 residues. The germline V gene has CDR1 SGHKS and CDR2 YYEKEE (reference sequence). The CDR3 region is CASSLWSRGSNQPQHF.

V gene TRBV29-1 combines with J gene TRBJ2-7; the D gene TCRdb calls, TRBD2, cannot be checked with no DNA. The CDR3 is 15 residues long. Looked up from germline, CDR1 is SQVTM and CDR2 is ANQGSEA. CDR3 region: CSVELQASGNYEQYF.

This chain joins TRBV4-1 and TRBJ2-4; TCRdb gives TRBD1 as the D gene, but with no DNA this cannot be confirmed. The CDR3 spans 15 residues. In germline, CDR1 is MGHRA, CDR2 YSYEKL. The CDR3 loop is CASSLGHRDQNIQYF.

CDR3 sequence reads: CASSLVASGFYNEQFF. The genes are TRBV5-1 and TRBJ2-1; the D call from TCRdb, TRBD2, cannot be confirmed without DNA. This CDR3 contains 16 residues. CDR1 is SGHRS and CDR2 is YFSETQ in the germline V gene. Supplemented by reference TRBV5-1 and TRBJ2-1, the full variable domain reads KAGVTQTPRYLIKTRGQQVTLSCSPISGHRSVSWYQQTPGQGLQFLFEYFSETQRNKGNFPGRFSGRQFSNSRSEMNVSTLELGDSALYLCASSLVASGFYNEQFFGPGTRLTVL.